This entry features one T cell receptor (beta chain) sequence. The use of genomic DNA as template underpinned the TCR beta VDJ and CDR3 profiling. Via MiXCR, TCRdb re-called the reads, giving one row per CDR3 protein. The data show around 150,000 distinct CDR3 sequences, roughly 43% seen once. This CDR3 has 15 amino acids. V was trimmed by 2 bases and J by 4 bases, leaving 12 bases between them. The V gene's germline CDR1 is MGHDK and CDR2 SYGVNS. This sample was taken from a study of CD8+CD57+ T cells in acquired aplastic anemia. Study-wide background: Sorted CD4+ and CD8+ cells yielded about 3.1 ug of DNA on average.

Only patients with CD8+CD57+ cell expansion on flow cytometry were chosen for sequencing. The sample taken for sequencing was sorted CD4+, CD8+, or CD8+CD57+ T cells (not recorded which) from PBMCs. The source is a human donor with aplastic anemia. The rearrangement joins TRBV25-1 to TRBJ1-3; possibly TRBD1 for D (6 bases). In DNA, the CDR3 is TGTGCCAGCAGTGAACGGGGGGCGCAAGGAAACACCATATATTTT. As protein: CASSERGAQGNTIYF.